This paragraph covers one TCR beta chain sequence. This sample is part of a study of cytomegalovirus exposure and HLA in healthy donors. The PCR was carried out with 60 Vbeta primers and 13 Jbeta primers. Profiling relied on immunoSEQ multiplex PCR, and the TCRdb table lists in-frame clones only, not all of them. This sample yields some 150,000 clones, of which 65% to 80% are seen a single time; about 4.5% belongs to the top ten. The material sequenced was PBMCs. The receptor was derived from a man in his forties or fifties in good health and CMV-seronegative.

Here the CDR3 reads CASDSRAFREQYF. CDR3 bases: TGTGCCAGCGACAGTAGGGCATTCCGCGAGCAGTACTTC. The rearrangement uses TRBV2 and TRBJ2-7, with D maybe TRBD1 (5 bases). CDR1 and CDR2 from the germline V gene are SNHLY and FYNNEI. V was cut by 8 bases and J by 6 bases, with 17 bases left in between. The length of the CDR3 is 13 residues.